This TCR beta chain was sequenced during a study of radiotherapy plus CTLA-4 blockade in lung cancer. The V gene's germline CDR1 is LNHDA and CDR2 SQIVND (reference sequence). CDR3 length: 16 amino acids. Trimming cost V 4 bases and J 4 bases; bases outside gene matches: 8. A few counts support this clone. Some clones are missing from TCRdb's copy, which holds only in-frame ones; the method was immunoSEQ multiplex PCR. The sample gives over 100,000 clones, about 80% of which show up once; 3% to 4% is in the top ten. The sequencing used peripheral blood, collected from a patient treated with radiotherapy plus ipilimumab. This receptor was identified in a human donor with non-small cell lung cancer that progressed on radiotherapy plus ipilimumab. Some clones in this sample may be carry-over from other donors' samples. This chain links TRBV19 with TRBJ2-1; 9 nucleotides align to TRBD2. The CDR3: CASSTSGLAIYNEQFF. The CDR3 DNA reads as TGTGCCAGTAGTACCTCGGGACTAGCCATTTACAATGAGCAGTTCTTC. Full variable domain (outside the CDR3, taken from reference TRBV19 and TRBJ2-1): DGGITQSPKYLFRKEGQNVTLSCEQNLNHDAMYWYRQDPGQGLRLIYYSQIVNDFQKGDIAEGYSVSREKKESFPLTVTSAQKNPTAFYLCASSTSGLAIYNEQFFGPGTRLTVL.